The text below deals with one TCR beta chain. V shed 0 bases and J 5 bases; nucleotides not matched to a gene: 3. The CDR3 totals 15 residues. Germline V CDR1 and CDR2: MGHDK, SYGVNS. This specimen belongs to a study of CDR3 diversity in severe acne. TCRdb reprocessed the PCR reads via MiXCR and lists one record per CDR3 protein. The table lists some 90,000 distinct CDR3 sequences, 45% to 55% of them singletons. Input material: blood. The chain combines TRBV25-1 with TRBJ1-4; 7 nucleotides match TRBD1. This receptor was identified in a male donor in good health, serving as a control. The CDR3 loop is CASSEYGTVNEKLFF. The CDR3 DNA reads TGTGCCAGCAGTGAATACGGGACAGTAAATGAAAAACTGTTTTTT. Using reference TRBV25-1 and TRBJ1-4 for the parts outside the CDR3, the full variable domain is EADIYQTPRYLVIGTGKKITLECSQTMGHDKMYWYQQDPGMELHLIHYSYGVNSTEKGDLSSESTVSRIRTEHFPLTLESARPSHTSQYLCASSEYGTVNEKLFFGSGTQLSVL.